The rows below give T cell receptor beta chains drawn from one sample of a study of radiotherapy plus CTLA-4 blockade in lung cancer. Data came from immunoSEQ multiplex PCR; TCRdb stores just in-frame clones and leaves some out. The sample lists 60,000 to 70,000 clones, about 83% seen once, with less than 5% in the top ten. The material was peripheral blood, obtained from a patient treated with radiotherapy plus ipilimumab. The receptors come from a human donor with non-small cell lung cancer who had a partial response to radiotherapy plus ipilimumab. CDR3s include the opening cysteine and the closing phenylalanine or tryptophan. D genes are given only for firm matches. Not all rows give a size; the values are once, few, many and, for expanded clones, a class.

cdr3_nt: TGTGCCAGCAGCTTGCGGCGATCGGACGAGCAGTACTTC
cdr3_aa: CASSLRRSDEQYF
v_call: TRBV7-9
d_call: .
j_call: TRBJ2-7
clone_size: .
cdr3_length: 13

cdr3_nt: TGTGCCAGCAATTCCGGGACAGGGATTTCCGAGCAGTACTTC
cdr3_aa: CASNSGTGISEQYF
v_call: TRBV2
d_call: TRBD1
j_call: TRBJ2-7
clone_size: .
cdr3_length: 14

cdr3_nt: TGTGCCAGCAAACCGGGGAGGTATCAAGAGACCCAGTACTTC
cdr3_aa: CASKPGRYQETQYF
v_call: TRBV6-1
d_call: .
j_call: TRBJ2-5
clone_size: .
cdr3_length: 14

cdr3_nt: TGTGCCAGCAGCCCCCGGGAGGGTCAAGAGACCCAGTACTTC
cdr3_aa: CASSPREGQETQYF
v_call: TRBV5-4
d_call: TRBD2
j_call: TRBJ2-5
clone_size: .
cdr3_length: 14

cdr3_nt: TGTGCCAGCAGTAAGCTTAGACAGGGCTCCGGGGAGCTGTTTTTT
cdr3_aa: CASSKLRQGSGELFF
v_call: TRBV6-5
d_call: TRBD1
j_call: TRBJ2-2
clone_size: .
cdr3_length: 15

cdr3_nt: TGTGCCAGCAGTTTATGGGCCAATGAGCAGTTCTTC
cdr3_aa: CASSLWANEQFF
v_call: TRBV28
d_call: .
j_call: TRBJ2-1
clone_size: .
cdr3_length: 12

cdr3_nt: TGTGCCAGCAGCCCCCACAGGGGAGAAGGAAACACCATATATTTT
cdr3_aa: CASSPHRGEGNTIYF
v_call: TRBV7-8
d_call: TRBD1
j_call: TRBJ1-3
clone_size: few
cdr3_length: 15

cdr3_nt: TGTGCCAGCAGTTTAGGGACCGGGACAGCCGTAGGAAACACCATATATTTT
cdr3_aa: CASSLGTGTAVGNTIYF
v_call: TRBV28
d_call: TRBD1
j_call: TRBJ1-3
clone_size: .
cdr3_length: 17

cdr3_nt: TGTGCCAGTCTTAGGCAGCGGGGGGCAGAGCAGCCCCAGCATTTT
cdr3_aa: CASLRQRGAEQPQHF
v_call: TRBV19
d_call: .
j_call: TRBJ1-5
clone_size: .
cdr3_length: 15

cdr3_nt: TGTGCCAGCAGCTTAGCGATAGCGGGAGACACCGGGGAGCTGTTTTTT
cdr3_aa: CASSLAIAGDTGELFF
v_call: TRBV7-7
d_call: TRBD2
j_call: TRBJ2-2
clone_size: .
cdr3_length: 16

cdr3_nt: TGTGCCAGCGGGACTTCGGCCTACGAGCAGTACTTC
cdr3_aa: CASGTSAYEQYF
v_call: TRBV25-1
d_call: .
j_call: TRBJ2-7
clone_size: .
cdr3_length: 12

cdr3_nt: TGTGCCAGCTCACTGCTCGACAGGAATGAGGGCTACACCTTC
cdr3_aa: CASSLLDRNEGYTF
v_call: TRBV18
d_call: .
j_call: TRBJ1-2
clone_size: .
cdr3_length: 14

cdr3_nt: TGTGCCAGCAGTCTCCCCCGTAGGGGGGAGACCCAGTACTTC
cdr3_aa: CASSLPRRGETQYF
v_call: TRBV28
d_call: .
j_call: TRBJ2-5
clone_size: .
cdr3_length: 14

cdr3_nt: TGCGCCAGCAGCTCCTCTAGCGGCCGCACAGATACGCAGTATTTT
cdr3_aa: CASSSSSGRTDTQYF
v_call: TRBV5-1
d_call: TRBD2
j_call: TRBJ2-3
clone_size: .
cdr3_length: 15

cdr3_nt: TGTGCCAGCAGCTCAGATTACAGGAAAGGGGCTAGCGGGGGGACCGGCGAGCAGTACTTC
cdr3_aa: CASSSDYRKGASGGTGEQYF
v_call: TRBV7-8
d_call: TRBD2
j_call: TRBJ2-7
clone_size: .
cdr3_length: 20

cdr3_nt: TGCGCCAGCAGCTTAGACTATGGGTTCACTGAGCAGTTCTTC
cdr3_aa: CASSLDYGFTEQFF
v_call: TRBV5-1
d_call: .
j_call: TRBJ2-1
clone_size: .
cdr3_length: 14

cdr3_nt: TGTGCCTGGAGTAGACAGGGAAGCAATCAGCCCCAGCATTTT
cdr3_aa: CAWSRQGSNQPQHF
v_call: TRBV30
d_call: TRBD1
j_call: TRBJ1-5
clone_size: many
cdr3_length: 14

cdr3_nt: TGTGCCAGCTCACCAAACCTAGCGGGAGGCAAGGAGACCCAGTACTTC
cdr3_aa: CASSPNLAGGKETQYF
v_call: TRBV18
d_call: TRBD2
j_call: TRBJ2-5
clone_size: .
cdr3_length: 16

cdr3_nt: TGTGCCAGCAGCCCGGACAGTAACTATGGCTACACCTTC
cdr3_aa: CASSPDSNYGYTF
v_call: TRBV11-1
d_call: .
j_call: TRBJ1-2
clone_size: .
cdr3_length: 13

cdr3_nt: TGCGCCAGCAGCGGGATCGGGAGTGGATCCTACGAGCAGTACTTC
cdr3_aa: CASSGIGSGSYEQYF
v_call: TRBV5-1
d_call: .
j_call: TRBJ2-7
clone_size: .
cdr3_length: 15

cdr3_nt: TGTGCCAGCAGTCGGAAGCCACAGGGGAACACTGAAGCTTTCTTT
cdr3_aa: CASSRKPQGNTEAFF
v_call: TRBV6-5
d_call: .
j_call: TRBJ1-1
clone_size: .
cdr3_length: 15

cdr3_nt: TGCGCCAGCAGCTATACCGCCAGGGGTTATACTGAAGCTTTCTTT
cdr3_aa: CASSYTARGYTEAFF
v_call: TRBV5-1
d_call: .
j_call: TRBJ1-1
clone_size: few
cdr3_length: 15

cdr3_nt: TGTGCCAGCAGCTTGGACAGGAATCAGCCCCAGCATTTT
cdr3_aa: CASSLDRNQPQHF
v_call: TRBV5-4
d_call: .
j_call: TRBJ1-5
clone_size: .
cdr3_length: 13